Shown below are 27 T cell receptor beta chains from a single sample sequenced in a study of blood T cell repertoires in COVID-19. The method was immunoSEQ multiplex PCR; TCRdb's version includes in-frame clones alone and lacks a portion of them. The sample lists around 190,000 clones, 80% occurring once. Sequencing was done on a sample of peripheral blood. These receptors all come from a man between 60 and 70 years old with acute or convalescent COVID-19.

The rearrangement joins TRBV12-5 to TRBJ1-6, with D hard to call. Germline-derived CDR1 and CDR2 are LGHNT and FRNRAP. The CDR3 runs to 17 residues. V was trimmed by 0 bases and J by 9 bases, leaving 18 bases between them. Written as DNA, the CDR3 is TGTGCTAGTGGTTTGGTCGAGGGTTTCCCAGTAGGTTCACCCCTCCACTTT. Amino acid sequence: CASGLVEGFPVGSPLHF.

This chain connects TRBV7-2 to TRBJ1-6; D gene uncertain. V shed 5 bases and J shed 9 bases, with 20 bases lying between them. In germline, CDR1 is SGHTA, CDR2 FQGNSA. The CDR3 sequence is 16 residues long. The chain's CDR3 is CASSPFPALNGSPLHF. The CDR3 bases are TGTGCCAGCAGCCCGTTTCCCGCGCTTAACGGTTCACCCCTCCACTTT.

V usage is TRBV3-1 (or the pseudogene TRBV3-2) and J usage is TRBJ1-1; 8 nucleotides line up with TRBD1. Germline values: CDR1 LGHDT, CDR2 YNNKEL (reference sequence). Trimming took 1 base from V and 11 from J; bases not matched to a gene: 6. This CDR3 contains 13 residues. In nucleotides, the CDR3 is TGTGCCAGCAGCCAAGTGGTAGACAGGGGCGCTTTCTTT. This translates into CASSQVVDRGAFF.

The V gene is TRBV7-9, the J gene TRBJ1-1; no clear D gene. Germline-derived CDR1 and CDR2 are SEHNR and FQNEAQ (reference sequence). This CDR3 has 13 residues. The germline V and J ends were trimmed by 4 bases and 0 bases, with 6 bases remaining between them. The CDR3 nucleotides read TGTGCCAGCAGCTCCCAAATGAACACTGAAGCTTTCTTT. Protein product: CASSSQMNTEAFF.

The chain carries TRBV3-1 (or the pseudogene TRBV3-2) and TRBJ1-5, with TRBD1 matching over 7 bases. Germline trimming cut 1 base from V and 5 bases from J; bases unmatched to any gene: 2. Per germline, CDR1 LGHDT and CDR2 YNNKEL (reference sequence). This CDR3 is 14 amino acids long. This CDR3 is CASSQGGGHQPQHF. The DNA for the CDR3 is TGTGCCAGCAGCCAAGGAGGGGGCCATCAGCCCCAGCATTTT.

In its sample, this clone was seen a few times. The chain recombines TRBV7-2 with TRBJ2-7; D may be TRBD2 (5 bases). The V end lost 7 bases, the J end lost 4 bases, and 11 bases lay between the germline ends. The CDR3 spans 12 residues. Germline-derived CDR1 and CDR2 are SGHTA and FQGNSA. CDR3 DNA sequence: TGTGCCAGCACCTCGAGCGGATACGAGCAGTACTTC. Protein sequence: CASTSSGYEQYF.

V is TRBV19 and J is TRBJ1-2, with D possibly being TRBD1 (6 bases). CDR1 is LNHDA, CDR2 SQIVND, per germline (reference sequence). The V end was cut by 2 bases, the J end by 2 bases, with 12 bases between. The CDR3 spans 15 residues. The CDR3 DNA is TGTGCCAGTAGTATAACTGGACAGACAAACTATGGCTACACCTTC. This encodes CASSITGQTNYGYTF.

The chain recombines TRBV2 with TRBJ1-5; TRBD1 matches 12 bases. CDR3 length equals 15 residues. With 4 bases clipped from V and 7 bases from J, the junction kept 5 bases outside the gene matches. Germline assignment: CDR1 SNHLY and CDR2 FYNNEI. CDR3 sequence: CASSGDRGQGQPQHF. The CDR3 nucleotides are TGTGCCAGCAGTGGGGACAGGGGGCAAGGGCAGCCCCAGCATTTT.

The gene calls are TRBV25-1 and TRBJ1-2; TRBD1 matches 9 bases. Germline values: CDR1 MGHDK, CDR2 SYGVNS. This CDR3 is built from 15 residues. V shed 6 bases and J 5 bases; nucleotides not matched to a gene: 10. As DNA, the CDR3 is TGTGCCAGCAGCTATCACCAGGACAGGGGTTATGGCTACACCTTC. Translating gives CASSYHQDRGYGYTF.

This rearrangement joins TRBV25-1 to TRBJ2-7; tentative D call: TRBD1 (6 bases). Trimming shortened V by 3 bases and J by 5 bases, and 17 bases separated the two germline ends. CDR3 size: 15 residues. Germline CDR1 and CDR2: MGHDK and SYGVNS. CDR3 coding DNA: TGTGCCAGCAGTGATCCCCAGGGGTCGGAGCACGAGCAGTACTTC. This encodes CASSDPQGSEHEQYF.

Only a few counts were recorded for this clone. This chain joins TRBV10-3 and TRBJ1-1, with 7 bases aligning to TRBD1. V was clipped by 6 bases and J by 11 bases; unmatched bases: 6. The CDR3 is 11 residues long. Germline CDR1 ENHRY, CDR2 SYGVKD. This CDR3 reads CAIRQGLEAFF. The CDR3 DNA reads TGTGCCATCAGACAGGGGTTGGAGGCTTTCTTT.

The chain couples TRBV5-8 to TRBJ1-2; a possible D gene is TRBD1 (5 bases). The V end lost 4 bases, the J end lost 1 base, and 11 bases lay between the germline ends. The CDR3 has 14 residues. CDR1 is SGHTS and CDR2 is YDEGEE in the germline V gene. CDR3 nucleotides: TGTGCCAGCAGCGCGGGACGGGATAACTATGGCTACACCTTC. It yields the protein CASSAGRDNYGYTF.

In DNA form, the CDR3 reads TGTGCCAGCAGCAAACTAAGTCCGAGCAATCAGCCCCAGCATTTT. Its translation is CASSKLSPSNQPQHF. The chain combines TRBV21-1 with TRBJ1-5. TRBV21-1 is reported as a pseudogene. This CDR3 is built from 15 residues.

The chain is built from TRBV5-5 and TRBJ1-5; D perhaps matches TRBD1 (5 bases). The CDR3 consists of 15 residues. Between the trimmed V and J ends, which lost 2 bases and 7 bases, there was a span of 16 bases. Germline lookup yields CDR1 SGHKS and CDR2 YYEKEE (reference sequence). The CDR3 reads CASSLVWQGGQPQHF. CDR3 coding DNA: TGTGCCAGCAGCTTAGTTTGGCAGGGCGGCCAGCCCCAGCATTTT.

The gene calls are TRBV27 and TRBJ2-5, with 8 nucleotides matching TRBD2. V shed 1 base and J 3 bases; nucleotides not matched to a gene: 7. The V gene's germline CDR1 is MNHEY and CDR2 SMNVEV (reference sequence). The CDR3 is 16 amino acids. CDR3 amino acids: CASSLYPAGVKETQYF. The CDR3 DNA is TGTGCCAGCAGTTTATACCCAGCGGGGGTAAAAGAGACCCAGTACTTC.

As DNA, the CDR3 is TGTGCCAGCAGCCCGTTTTGGGAGTCACCCCTCCACTTT. It codes for CASSPFWESPLHF. V gene TRBV14 combines with J gene TRBJ1-6; D not resolved. This CDR3 region has 13 residues. Trimming pared 4 bases from V and 10 bases from J, leaving 11 bases between. Germline V lookup: CDR1 SGHDN, CDR2 FVKESK.

In regard to this clone: The same CDR3 can be traced to other DNA sequences in this sample. The chain links TRBV4-3 to TRBJ1-5; TRBD1 matches 7 bases. Looked up from germline, CDR1 is LGHNA and CDR2 is YSLEER. The CDR3 covers 14 residues. V shed 4 bases and J 2 bases; nucleotides not matched to a gene: 2. The CDR3 loop reads CASSRDRGNQPQHF. CDR3 in DNA: TGCGCCAGCAGCCGAGACAGGGGCAATCAGCCCCAGCATTTT.

This clone appeared once. The rearrangement uses TRBV2 and TRBJ1-5; 8 bases agree with TRBD1. The trim removed 4 bases at V and 2 bases at J, leaving 7 bases unmatched. The CDR3 covers 16 residues. In germline, CDR1 is SNHLY, CDR2 FYNNEI. This CDR3 reads CASSGGTGGGNQPQHF. DNA of the CDR3: TGTGCCAGCAGTGGCGGGACAGGCGGAGGCAATCAGCCCCAGCATTTT. Drawing the rest from reference TRBV2 and TRBJ1-5, the complete variable domain is EPEVTQTPSHQVTQMGQEVILRCVPISNHLYFYWYRQILGQKVEFLVSFYNNEISEKSEIFDDQFSVERPDGSNFTLKIRSTKLEDSAMYFCASSGGTGGGNQPQHFGDGTRLSIL.

The V gene is TRBV24-1, the J gene TRBJ2-3, with 8 bases aligning to TRBD2. J lost 0 bases, V lost 3 bases, and 7 bases had no gene match. This CDR3 region has 17 residues. Germline loops: CDR1 KGHDR, CDR2 SFDVKD. In DNA, the CDR3 is TGTGCCACCAGTGATCCCGGACTAGCCTCTAGCACAGATACGCAGTATTTT. This codes for CATSDPGLASSTDTQYF.

The V and J genes are TRBV19 and TRBJ1-2, with TRBD1 identical over 7 bases. CDR3 length equals 14 residues. V lost 7 bases to trimming and J lost 4 bases; unmatched junction nucleotides: 9. Germline V gives CDR1 LNHDA, CDR2 SQIVND (reference sequence). The CDR3, as DNA: TGTGCCAGTAATAATCCGGGACAGAGCTATGGCTACACCTTC. Its translation: CASNNPGQSYGYTF.

This clone is a singleton in its sample. The rearrangement links TRBV20-1 to TRBJ2-1, with 12 bases lining up with TRBD2. Germline CDR1 reads DFQATT; CDR2 reads SNEGSKA (reference sequence). The length of the CDR3 is 15 residues. The V and J ends lost 3 bases and 6 bases, in that order; junction bases with no gene match: 6. The chain's CDR3 is CSASATSGGINEQFF. In nucleotides, the CDR3 is TGCAGTGCTAGTGCGACTAGCGGGGGAATCAATGAGCAGTTCTTC.

DNA for the CDR3: TGTGCCAGCAGCCGCTCCTCCGGGACAGGGGGGCTCGGTTTCTTT. Translated: CASSRSSGTGGLGFF. This rearrangement joins TRBV6-5 to TRBJ1-1; TRBD1 matches at 11 bases. The CDR3 has 15 residues. V gave up 6 bases and J gave up 13 bases; unmatched junction bases: 16. CDR1 and CDR2 (germline): MNHEY, SVGAGI.

The V and J genes are TRBV28 and TRBJ1-1, with 7 nucleotides matching TRBD1. The germline V gene encodes CDR1 MDHEN and CDR2 SYDVKM. V was clipped by 10 bases and J by 0 bases; unmatched bases: 8. CDR3 size: 14 residues. The CDR3 nucleotides read TGTGCCACCGCCCCGGGACAGATGAACACTGAAGCTTTCTTT. Translating gives CATAPGQMNTEAFF.

The gene calls are TRBV30 and TRBJ1-2; D is uncertain. From germline, CDR1 is GTSNPN and CDR2 SVGIG (reference sequence). This CDR3 has 14 residues. Trimming stripped 2 bases from V and 1 base from J, with 11 bases between. The CDR3 reads CAWSPSGLNYGYTF. The CDR3 coding sequence is TGTGCCTGGAGTCCCTCTGGGCTTAACTATGGCTACACCTTC.

This clone has a single count. V is TRBV5-4 and J is TRBJ2-3; 8 positions agree with TRBD2. Losses at the gene ends were 2 bases for V and 2 bases for J; bases not matched to a gene: 7. The CDR3 loop spans 16 amino acids. CDR1 SGHNT and CDR2 YYREEE come from the germline V gene (reference sequence). The CDR3 DNA reads TGTGCCAGCAGCTTCCCCAGCGGGAGTGACACAGATACGCAGTATTTT. This codes for CASSFPSGSDTDTQYF.

V and J are TRBV7-2 and TRBJ2-7, with D possibly TRBD1 on 5 matching bases. The length of the CDR3 is 18 residues. V was trimmed by 3 bases and J by 0 bases, leaving 21 bases between them. The germline CDR1 and CDR2 sequences are SGHTA and FQGNSA. The CDR3 is CASSFTLSQQGYSYEQYF. CDR3 coding DNA: TGTGCCAGCAGCTTTACGTTGTCCCAGCAGGGTTACTCCTACGAGCAGTACTTC.

This rearrangement joins TRBV10-3 to TRBJ1-5; no firm D call. With 0 bases removed from V and 9 bases from J, the gap between germline ends came to 15 bases. This CDR3 spans 15 amino acids. Germline V gene lookup returns CDR1 ENHRY and CDR2 SYGVKD. This CDR3 reads CAISESSRRGPPQHF. The CDR3 coding sequence is TGTGCCATCAGTGAGTCGAGTCGGCGGGGTCCGCCCCAGCATTTT.